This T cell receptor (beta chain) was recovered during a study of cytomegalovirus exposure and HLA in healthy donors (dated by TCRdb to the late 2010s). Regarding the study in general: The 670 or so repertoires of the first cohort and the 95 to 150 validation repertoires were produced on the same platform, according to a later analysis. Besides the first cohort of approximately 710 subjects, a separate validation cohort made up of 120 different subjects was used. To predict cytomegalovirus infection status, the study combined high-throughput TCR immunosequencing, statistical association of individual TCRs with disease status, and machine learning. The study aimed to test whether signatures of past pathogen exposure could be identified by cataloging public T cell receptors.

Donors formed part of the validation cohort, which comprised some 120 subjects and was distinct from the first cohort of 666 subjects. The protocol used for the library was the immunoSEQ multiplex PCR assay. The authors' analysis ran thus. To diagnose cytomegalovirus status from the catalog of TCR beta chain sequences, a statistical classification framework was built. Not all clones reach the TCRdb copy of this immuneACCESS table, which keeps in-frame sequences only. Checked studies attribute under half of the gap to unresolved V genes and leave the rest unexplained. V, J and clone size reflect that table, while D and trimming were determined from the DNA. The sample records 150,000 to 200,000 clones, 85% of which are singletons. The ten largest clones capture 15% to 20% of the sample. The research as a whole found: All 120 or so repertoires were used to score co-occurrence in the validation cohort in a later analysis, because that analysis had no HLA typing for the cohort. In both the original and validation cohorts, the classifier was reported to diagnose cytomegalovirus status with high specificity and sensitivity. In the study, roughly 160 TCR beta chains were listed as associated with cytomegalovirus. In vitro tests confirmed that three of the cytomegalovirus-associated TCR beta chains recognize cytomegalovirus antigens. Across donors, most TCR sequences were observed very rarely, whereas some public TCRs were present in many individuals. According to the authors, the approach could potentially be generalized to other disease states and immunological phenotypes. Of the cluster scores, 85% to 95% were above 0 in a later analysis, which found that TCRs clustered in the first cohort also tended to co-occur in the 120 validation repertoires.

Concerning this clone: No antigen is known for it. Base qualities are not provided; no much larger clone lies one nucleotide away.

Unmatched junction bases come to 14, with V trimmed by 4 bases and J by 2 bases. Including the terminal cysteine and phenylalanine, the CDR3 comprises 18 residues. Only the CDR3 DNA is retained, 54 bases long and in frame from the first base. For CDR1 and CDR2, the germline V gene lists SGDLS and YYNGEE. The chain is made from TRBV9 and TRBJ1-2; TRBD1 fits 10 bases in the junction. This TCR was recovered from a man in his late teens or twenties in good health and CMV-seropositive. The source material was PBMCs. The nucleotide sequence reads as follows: TGTGCCAGCAGCCCCGGATGGGGACAGGGGCGACCAAACTATGGCTACACCTTC. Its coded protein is CASSPGWGQGRPNYGYTF.